This TCR beta chain was captured by sequencing in a study of T cell clones after liver transplantation. Whole-study context: As an antigen-independent comparator, third-party-reactive TCRbeta sequences came from pre-transplant mixed lymphocyte reactions. HCV positivity affected three of eight recipients; the rest lacked autoimmune or viral indications. Whole-study findings and limits: The donor-reactive repertoire was only partly measurable in two subjects, lacking donor cells.

Clones were read by immunoSEQ multiplex PCR, and TCRdb kept only the in-frame ones, dropping some. The profile shows around 110,000 clones, approximately 90% of them singletons. Germline V gene sequence: CDR1 SGHNT, CDR2 YYREEE (reference sequence). This CDR3 is built from 13 residues. Between the trimmed V and J ends, which lost 7 bases and 3 bases, there was a span of 13 bases. Concerning this clone itself: Its cognate antigen is unknown.

The sample here was CD4+ T cells from blood, taken 12 months after liver transplant. The TCR sequence derives from a human patient who received a liver transplant. Some T cells may be the graft donor's. The V call is TRBV5-4, the J call TRBJ1-2; a weak D match, TRBD1 (5 bases). The CDR3: CASGGPPDYGYTF. The CDR3 DNA reads as TGTGCCAGCGGGGGACCGCCTGACTATGGCTACACCTTC.